This T cell receptor (beta chain) emerged from a study of T-cell reconstitution after alpha-beta-depleted transplantation in children. Points from the study as a whole: Fresh T-cell production supplied most of the T-cell counts and diversity seen one year after transplant. Surviving recipient T cells and thymic progenitors accounted for the high day-60 TCRbeta diversity observed in some patients. Alpha-beta T cells about two months after transplant reportedly derived from several hundred expanded graft clones.

CDR1 and CDR2 (germline): SGHVS, FNYEAQ. The CDR3 length is 15 residues. Concerning this clonotype itself: What it recognizes is unknown. A junction boundary mismatches the germline segment, possibly from a read error.

Preparation of the TCRbeta library used unique molecular identifiers. TCRdb passed the PCR reads through MiXCR, listing each CDR3 protein once. The sample holds some 120,000 distinct CDR3 sequences; about 9.3% are singletons and the top ten take nearly 35%. Sequenced material: PBMCs, taken before TCRalphabeta/CD19-depleted stem cell transplant. V is TRBV7-6 and J is TRBJ2-3; D possibly corresponds to TRBD2 (7 bases). This clonotype was obtained from a boy aged 2 to 9 with acute lymphoblastic leukemia, due to receive a stem cell transplant. The CDR3 loop is CASILGGTKSDTQYF. As DNA, the CDR3 is TGTGCCAGCATCTTAGGGGGGACTAAGTCAGATACGCAGTATTTT.